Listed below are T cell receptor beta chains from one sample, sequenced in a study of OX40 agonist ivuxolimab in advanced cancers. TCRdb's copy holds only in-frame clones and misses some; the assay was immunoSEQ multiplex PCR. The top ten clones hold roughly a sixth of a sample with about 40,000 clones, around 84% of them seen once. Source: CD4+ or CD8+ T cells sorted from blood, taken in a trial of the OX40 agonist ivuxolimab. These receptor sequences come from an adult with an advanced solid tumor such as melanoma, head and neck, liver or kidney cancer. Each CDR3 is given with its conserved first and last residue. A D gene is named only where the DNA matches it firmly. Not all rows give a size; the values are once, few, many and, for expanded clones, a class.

DNA: TGTGCCAGCAGCCTGGGACAGGGGATAAACAATGAGCAGTTCTTC
CDR3: CASSLGQGINNEQFF
V: TRBV6-4
D: TRBD1
J: TRBJ2-1
size: .

DNA: TGTGCCATCAAACCGACCTGGGACAGGGAAGACGGCTACACCTTC
CDR3: CAIKPTWDREDGYTF
V: TRBV10-3
D: TRBD1
J: TRBJ1-2
size: .

DNA: TGTGCCAGCAGTGATCCGTACCAAGAGACCCAGTACTTC
CDR3: CASSDPYQETQYF
V: TRBV6-1
D: .
J: TRBJ2-5
size: .

DNA: TGTGCCAGCAGCTTTGCGACCACACTCTCCTACGAGCAGTACTTC
CDR3: CASSFATTLSYEQYF
V: TRBV5-4
D: .
J: TRBJ2-7
size: .

DNA: TGTGCCAGCAGCGGATCACTAAGGACTAGCGGGAGTTCTTACAATGAGCAGTTCTTC
CDR3: CASSGSLRTSGSSYNEQFF
V: TRBV9
D: TRBD2
J: TRBJ2-1
size: .

DNA: TGTGCCAGTAGTATAGCCTACACTGAAGCTTTCTTT
CDR3: CASSIAYTEAFF
V: TRBV19
D: .
J: TRBJ1-1
size: .

DNA: TGTGCCAGCAGCCCTGTTCCGGGACAGGGGTTGATCGAGGTCACTGAAGCTTTCTTT
CDR3: CASSPVPGQGLIEVTEAFF
V: TRBV7-3
D: TRBD1
J: TRBJ1-1
size: .

DNA: TGTGCCAGCAGCGGACTTCTGACAGGCGTGAATGGCTACACCTTC
CDR3: CASSGLLTGVNGYTF
V: TRBV9
D: .
J: TRBJ1-2
size: .

DNA: TGTGCCAGCAGGTTCCCGGGACAGGGATACGAGCAGTACTTC
CDR3: CASRFPGQGYEQYF
V: TRBV7-9
D: TRBD1
J: TRBJ2-7
size: .

DNA: TGTGCCAGCTCACCGGATCCGGGACAGGGTGCGCCTAATGAAAAACTGTTTTTT
CDR3: CASSPDPGQGAPNEKLFF
V: TRBV18
D: TRBD1
J: TRBJ1-4
size: .

DNA: TGTGCCAGCAGCCCCGAAGCAGGGCCCCAGCATTTT
CDR3: CASSPEAGPQHF
V: TRBV5-4
D: .
J: TRBJ1-5
size: .

DNA: TGTGCCAGCAGCGTAGGAGATTCAGGGTTGGGGGAGCAGTACTTC
CDR3: CASSVGDSGLGEQYF
V: TRBV9
D: .
J: TRBJ2-7
size: once

DNA: TGTGCCAGCAGCTTAGATGGGGCCTCTGAAGCTTTCTTT
CDR3: CASSLDGASEAFF
V: TRBV11-2
D: .
J: TRBJ1-1
size: .

DNA: TGTGCCTGGAGTGTAAGGTTTGGGGCAGCCCCCGAGTTCACAGATACGCAGTATTTT
CDR3: CAWSVRFGAAPEFTDTQYF
V: TRBV30
D: .
J: TRBJ2-3
size: .

DNA: TGTGCCAGCAGCTTAGCGGGGAGCACAGATACGCAGTATTTT
CDR3: CASSLAGSTDTQYF
V: TRBV7-2
D: .
J: TRBJ2-3
size: .

DNA: TGCGCCAGCAGCCAACAGGGGGGGGGCTTGGGTACGCAGTATTTT
CDR3: CASSQQGGGLGTQYF
V: TRBV4-3
D: .
J: TRBJ2-3
size: .

DNA: TGCGCCAGCAGCCAAGTCCCGACTAGGGACGGAGAGACCCAGTACTTC
CDR3: CASSQVPTRDGETQYF
V: TRBV4-1
D: .
J: TRBJ2-5
size: .

DNA: TGTGCCTGGAGTGTAGGGGGCTATGAGCAGTTCTTC
CDR3: CAWSVGGYEQFF
V: TRBV30
D: TRBD1
J: TRBJ2-1
size: .

DNA: TGTGCCAGCAGCCAAGAGGCCACTAGCGGCCTCTTGAACGAGCAGTACTTC
CDR3: CASSQEATSGLLNEQYF
V: TRBV4-2
D: TRBD2
J: TRBJ2-7
size: once

DNA: TGTGCCAGCAGCACTTCGGGACTAGCGGGGGTCAATGAGCAGTTCTTC
CDR3: CASSTSGLAGVNEQFF
V: TRBV7-9
D: TRBD2
J: TRBJ2-1
size: .

DNA: TGTGCCAGTAGTATAGCTGGGGCAGACCAAGAGACCCAGTACTTC
CDR3: CASSIAGADQETQYF
V: TRBV19
D: .
J: TRBJ2-5
size: .

DNA: TGTGCCAGCAGCATCACCCACGGGGAGCTGTTTTTT
CDR3: CASSITHGELFF
V: TRBV7-8
D: .
J: TRBJ2-2
size: .

DNA: TGTGCCAGCAGCGAAGGGGACACGAACACTGAAGCTTTCTTT
CDR3: CASSEGDTNTEAFF
V: TRBV9
D: .
J: TRBJ1-1
size: .

DNA: TGCGCCAGCAGCTTGCAGGGGGCCACGAACACTGAAGCTTTCTTT
CDR3: CASSLQGATNTEAFF
V: TRBV5-1
D: TRBD1
J: TRBJ1-1
size: .

DNA: TGCGCCAGCAGCTTGGAGCCAGGTGATAATGAAAAACTGTTTTTT
CDR3: CASSLEPGDNEKLFF
V: TRBV5-1
D: .
J: TRBJ1-4
size: .

DNA: TGCAGCGTTCGGCAATTGACAGCTAATACTGAAGCTTTCTTT
CDR3: CSVRQLTANTEAFF
V: TRBV29-1
D: .
J: TRBJ1-1
size: few

DNA: TGCGCCAGCAGCCAAGTTGGCGGGGGCGCCTCCTACGAGCAGTACTTC
CDR3: CASSQVGGGASYEQYF
V: TRBV4-3
D: .
J: TRBJ2-7
size: .

DNA: TGTGCCAGCTCACCGGACGACAGGGTTTTTTATGGCACTGAAGCTTTCTTT
CDR3: CASSPDDRVFYGTEAFF
V: TRBV18
D: TRBD1
J: TRBJ1-1
size: .